The 26 T cell receptor beta chains below were found in one sample sequenced in a study of T cells after yellow fever vaccination. One entry per CDR3 protein, called by TCRdb with MiXCR from the 5' RACE reads. The sample lists more than 20,000 distinct CDR3 sequences, 5.2% seen once, with roughly 20% in the top ten. This material consisted of PBMCs, either bulk or a sorted T-cell subset (CD4+, CD8+, memory, or dextramer-sorted; not recorded which), taken 35 to 50 days after the first yellow fever vaccination. The receptors were sampled from a man younger than 35 who received the YFV17D yellow fever vaccine.

This clonotype has at least ten counts. The genes are TRBV12-3 or TRBV12-4 and TRBJ1-1; D gene unclear. This CDR3 has 13 residues. Trimming pared 2 bases from V and 3 bases from J, leaving 7 bases between. CDR3 sequence reads: CASSLNSYTEAFF. The CDR3, as DNA: TGTGCCAGCAGTTTAAACAGCTACACTGAAGCTTTCTTT.

This clonotype was seen repeatedly, ten times or more. This sequence joins TRBV18 and TRBJ2-7; D ambiguous. The CDR3 has 14 residues. CDR1 and CDR2 (germline): KGHSH, LQKENI. V was cut by 6 bases and J by 2 bases, with 14 bases left in between. This CDR3 is CASSRSSEAYEQYF. The CDR3 nucleotides read TGTGCCAGCTCCCGATCTTCCGAGGCCTACGAGCAGTACTTC. The whole variable domain, remainder taken from reference TRBV18 and TRBJ2-7, is NAGVMQNPRHLVRRRGQEARLRCSPMKGHSHVYWYRQLPEEGLKFMVYLQKENIIDESGMPKERFSAEFPKEGPSILRIQQVVRGDSAAYFCASSRSSEAYEQYFGPGTRLTVT.

This clonotype has at least ten counts. The chain is built from TRBV12-3 or TRBV12-4 and TRBJ2-2, with D maybe TRBD1 (7 bases). V was shortened by 5 bases and J by 4 bases, with 14 bases between the two germline ends. This CDR3 region has 15 residues. CDR3 nucleotides: TGTGCCAGCAGTCAGAGACAGGGAGGCACCGGGGAGCTGTTTTTT. Protein sequence: CASSQRQGGTGELFF.

This clonotype came up many times. The J gene is TRBJ2-3, the V gene TRBV6-2 or TRBV6-3, with 9 bases matching TRBD2. The CDR3 spans 14 residues. Germline V CDR1 and CDR2: MNHEY, SVGEGT. Germline trimming cut 7 bases from V and 5 bases from J; bases unmatched to any gene: 7. CDR3 sequence (DNA): TGTGCCAGCACACCCCGGCGGGGGGGAGATACGCAGTATTTT. Translating it yields CASTPRRGGDTQYF.

Ten or more counts support this clonotype. The chain employs TRBV28 and TRBJ2-1; TRBD1 aligns across 9 bases. After removal of 6 bases from V and 4 bases from J, the junction contained 10 bases not matched to a gene. CDR1 and CDR2 from the germline V gene are MDHEN and SYDVKM. The CDR3 length is 16 residues. The CDR3 DNA reads TGTGCCAGCAGGATAGGCATAGGACAGGGGTACAATGAGCAGTTCTTC. Its protein is CASRIGIGQGYNEQFF.

With respect to this clonotype: A much larger clone differs by one base, so this may be a read error. The CDR3 is CASSHRTSGKETEYF. The CDR3 nucleotides are TGTGCCAGCAGCCATCGGACTAGCGGAAAAGAGACCGAGTACTTC. The chain couples TRBV7-2 to TRBJ2-5; 10 bases agree with TRBD2. This CDR3 contains 15 residues. CDR1 SGHTA and CDR2 FQGNSA come from the germline V gene.

This clonotype was observed many times. The chain couples TRBV5-4 to TRBJ1-2; D may be TRBD1 (6 bases). The V end was cut by 4 bases, the J end by 2 bases, with 12 bases between. Germline V gives CDR1 SGHNT, CDR2 YYREEE (reference sequence). The CDR3 consists of 14 residues. CDR3 protein: CASSPTGQNYGYTF. The CDR3, as DNA: TGTGCCAGCAGCCCCACCGGACAGAACTATGGCTACACCTTC. Drawing the rest from reference TRBV5-4 and TRBJ1-2, the complete variable domain is ETGVTQSPTHLIKTRGQQVTLRCSSQSGHNTVSWYQQALGQGPQFIFQYYREEENGRGNFPPRFSGLQFPNYSSELNVNALELDDSALYLCASSPTGQNYGYTFGSGTRLTVV.

This clonotype was detected many times. The V call is TRBV29-1, the J call TRBJ1-4; unclear D gene. Trimming took 6 bases from V and 8 from J, leaving 13 bases between them. CDR1 and CDR2 from the germline V gene are SQVTM and ANQGSEA. The CDR3 spans 12 residues. CDR3 residues: CSVADWREKLFF. For the CDR3, the DNA is TGCAGCGTCGCGGACTGGCGGGAAAAACTGTTTTTT.

This clonotype was counted many times. This chain links TRBV4-2 with TRBJ1-2, with TRBD1 as a possible D gene (5 bases). The CDR3 totals 17 residues. The ends were cut back, 0 bases at V and 5 bases at J, with 19 bases in the middle. CDR1 is LGHNA and CDR2 is YNFKEQ in the germline V gene. The CDR3: CASSQDASGAGGYGYTF. CDR3 bases: TGTGCCAGCAGCCAAGATGCGTCGGGCGCTGGGGGGTATGGCTACACCTTC.

This clonotype occurred many times. This sequence joins TRBV3-1 and TRBJ2-3; D may be TRBD2 (6 bases). CDR1 and CDR2 from the germline V gene are LGHDT and YNNKEL (reference sequence). The CDR3 loop spans 15 amino acids. Trimming pared 6 bases from V and 0 bases from J, leaving 13 bases between. The CDR3 coding sequence is TGTGCCAGCAGTTACGGGACTCTTAGCACAGATACGCAGTATTTT. Translated: CASSYGTLSTDTQYF.

The table lists this clonotype with many counts. The V call is TRBV9, the J call TRBJ2-3; D is perhaps TRBD2 (6 bases). The CDR3 consists of 12 residues. Germline CDR1 SGDLS, CDR2 YYNGEE. Between the trimmed V and J ends, which lost 4 bases and 14 bases, there was a span of 17 bases. DNA for the CDR3: TGTGCCAGCAGCACCTTTGGGGGGAGGCTGTATTTT. This codes for CASSTFGGRLYF.

At least ten counts were recorded for this clonotype. The chain carries TRBV5-4 and TRBJ2-3; D may be TRBD1 or TRBD2 (5 bases each). The CDR3 is 17 amino acids. V was cut by 3 bases and J by 0 bases, with 17 bases left in between. The germline V gene encodes CDR1 SGHNT and CDR2 YYREEE (reference sequence). As DNA, the CDR3 is TGTGCCAGCAGCTCCTGGGACGGCTTCCCTAGCACAGATACGCAGTATTTT. Amino acids: CASSSWDGFPSTDTQYF. The whole variable domain, filled in from reference TRBV5-4 and TRBJ2-3, reads ETGVTQSPTHLIKTRGQQVTLRCSSQSGHNTVSWYQQALGQGPQFIFQYYREEENGRGNFPPRFSGLQFPNYSSELNVNALELDDSALYLCASSSWDGFPSTDTQYFGPGTRLTVL.

This clonotype was observed a handful of times. V is TRBV7-2 and J is TRBJ2-3; D is undetermined. The CDR3 is 13 residues long. Trimming stripped 3 bases from V and 3 bases from J, with 7 bases between. CDR1 and CDR2 (germline): SGHTA, FQGNSA. CDR3 sequence (DNA): TGTGCCAGCAGCTTCGGTCCAACAGATACGCAGTATTTT. This codes for CASSFGPTDTQYF. Full variable domain (rest looked up from reference TRBV7-2 and TRBJ2-3): GAGVSQSPSNKVTEKGKDVELRCDPISGHTALYWYRQSLGQGLEFLIYFQGNSAPDKSGLPSDRFSAERTGGSVSTLTIQRTQQEDSAVYLCASSFGPTDTQYFGPGTRLTVL.

This clonotype has a count of ten or more. This chain uses TRBV4-1 with TRBJ2-6, with D hard to call. The CDR3 spans 18 residues. Germline loops: CDR1 MGHRA, CDR2 YSYEKL. V lost 0 bases and J 4 bases, leaving 16 bases between the germline ends. In DNA form, the CDR3 reads TGCGCCAGCAGCCAAGATCAGGAAGGGTCGAACGGGGCCAACGTCCTGACTTTC. This encodes CASSQDQEGSNGANVLTF.

This clonotype has a count of ten or more. This sequence joins TRBV12-3 or TRBV12-4 and TRBJ2-5; D is undetermined. V lost 7 bases and J lost 4, with 19 bases in between. This CDR3 has 15 residues. As DNA, the CDR3 is TGTGCCAGCAATAAAATAGCTGTAGGTGGAGAGACCCAGTACTTC. Amino acids: CASNKIAVGGETQYF.

This clonotype occurred many times. The chain combines TRBV7-2 with TRBJ1-5; D gene ambiguous. V lost 1 base and J 2 bases, leaving 9 bases between the germline ends. The CDR3 has 15 residues. The germline gives CDR1 SGHTA, CDR2 FQGNSA. CDR3 region: CASSLVGGGNQPQHF. In DNA form, the CDR3 reads TGTGCCAGCAGCTTAGTCGGCGGGGGCAATCAGCCCCAGCATTTT.

V and J are TRBV9 and TRBJ2-1, with D perhaps being TRBD1 or TRBD2 (5 bases each). Germline CDR1 and CDR2: SGDLS and YYNGEE. V lost 0 bases to trimming and J lost 8 bases, with 12 bases between them. The CDR3 covers 14 residues. CDR3 in amino acids: CASSVARGVDEQFF. CDR3 DNA sequence: TGTGCCAGCAGCGTAGCCCGAGGGGTCGATGAGCAGTTCTTC.

This clonotype was seen many times. The rearrangement links TRBV5-4 to TRBJ2-3; 8 nucleotides match TRBD2. Germline V lookup: CDR1 SGHNT, CDR2 YYREEE (reference sequence). Trimming cost V 0 bases and J 4 bases; bases outside gene matches: 1. The CDR3 extends over 14 amino acids. CDR3 region: CASSLAGGPDTQYF. The DNA of the CDR3 is TGTGCCAGCAGCTTGGCGGGGGGGCCAGATACGCAGTATTTT.

The rearrangement links TRBV3-1 to TRBJ2-2; D is ambiguous. Per the germline V gene, CDR1 is LGHDT and CDR2 is YNNKEL (reference sequence). The CDR3 loop spans 17 amino acids. V was pared by 10 bases and J by 2 bases, with 23 bases between. CDR3 protein: CATSQVLVGPNTGELFF. The CDR3 DNA reads as TGTGCCACCTCCCAAGTATTGGTCGGGCCAAACACCGGGGAGCTGTTTTTT.

This clonotype has at least ten counts. The chain links TRBV19 to TRBJ1-1, with D maybe TRBD1 (5 bases). This CDR3 comprises 13 residues. With 5 bases removed from V and 4 bases from J, the gap between germline ends came to 11 bases. CDR1 is LNHDA and CDR2 is SQIVND in the germline V gene (reference sequence). The CDR3 region is CASSPQGPTEAFF. CDR3 sequence (DNA): TGTGCCAGTAGTCCCCAGGGCCCCACTGAAGCTTTCTTT.

This clonotype was counted at least ten times. This rearrangement joins TRBV4-2 to TRBJ1-1; TRBD1 is a possible D gene (5 bases). V lost 4 bases to trimming and J lost 6 bases, with 12 bases between them. CDR3 length: 13 residues. The V gene's germline CDR1 is LGHNA and CDR2 YNFKEQ. CDR3 residues: CASSLTQGAEAFF. The CDR3 region has the DNA TGTGCCAGCAGCCTGACCCAGGGAGCTGAAGCTTTCTTT.

This clonotype was counted many times. The chain is built from TRBV11-2 and TRBJ2-3; TRBD2 agrees at 14 bases. Germline assignment: CDR1 SGHAT and CDR2 FQNNGV. CDR3 length: 18 residues. V trimming: 4 bases; J trimming: 5 bases; junction bases outside the gene matches: 11. The CDR3 is CASSSIPTSGGAGDTQYF. The DNA for the CDR3 is TGTGCCAGCAGCTCCATCCCGACTAGCGGGGGGGCAGGAGATACGCAGTATTTT. Together with reference TRBV11-2 and TRBJ2-3, the CDR3 gives the full variable domain: EAGVAQSPRYKIIEKRQSVAFWCNPISGHATLYWYQQILGQGPKLLIQFQNNGVVDDSQLPKDRFSAERLKGVDSTLKIQPAKLEDSAVYLCASSSIPTSGGAGDTQYFGPGTRLTVL.

The sample holds many counts of this clonotype. The chain couples TRBV12-3 or TRBV12-4 to TRBJ1-5; D uncertain. This CDR3 has 14 amino acids. V was trimmed by 5 bases and J by 4 bases, leaving 12 bases between them. The CDR3 here is CASSPEGENQPQHF. CDR3 coding DNA: TGTGCCAGCAGTCCTGAGGGTGAGAATCAGCCCCAGCATTTT.

V gene TRBV5-1 combines with J gene TRBJ2-7, with unresolved D. V lost 0 bases to trimming and J lost 3 bases, with 4 bases between them. Germline V gene data show CDR1 as SGHRS and CDR2 as YFSETQ. The CDR3 totals 12 residues. This CDR3 reads CASSLGYYEQYF. The CDR3 coding sequence is TGCGCCAGCAGCTTGGGGTACTACGAGCAGTACTTC.

This clonotype has at least ten counts. This chain joins TRBV5-6 and TRBJ2-2; D possibly matches TRBD1 or TRBD2 (5 bases each). This CDR3 has 14 amino acids. Germline-derived CDR1 and CDR2 are SGHDT and YYEEEE. V lost 0 bases, J lost 4 bases, and 7 bases lay in between. Here the CDR3 DNA reads TGTGCCAGCAGCTTGGCAGGGAGCACCGGGGAGCTGTTTTTT. This sequence encodes CASSLAGSTGELFF. The whole variable domain, filled in from reference TRBV5-6 and TRBJ2-2, reads DAGVTQSPTHLIKTRGQQVTLRCSPKSGHDTVSWYQQALGQGPQFIFQYYEEEERQRGNFPDRFSGHQFPNYSSELNVNALLLGDSALYLCASSLAGSTGELFFGEGSRLTVL.

V usage is TRBV30 and J usage is TRBJ1-4, with D possibly matching TRBD1 (5 bases). V gave up 0 bases and J gave up 5 bases, with 7 bases separating them. Germline-derived CDR1 and CDR2 are GTSNPN and SVGIG (reference sequence). This CDR3 is 13 amino acids long. In DNA form, the CDR3 reads TGTGCCTGGAGTGTTGGGGGGAATGAAAAACTGTTTTTT. This sequence encodes CAWSVGGNEKLFF.